One and the same sample provided the 29 T cell receptor beta chains below, sequenced in a study of shared clonotypes between healthy human individuals. The method was immunoSEQ multiplex PCR; TCRdb's version includes in-frame clones alone and lacks a portion of them. The sample records just over 2,000,000 clones, about 95% being singletons. Selected positively for CCR7 and CD45RO-negative, naive CD8 cells excluded terminally differentiated effector memory CD45RA+ cells. Sequenced material: naive CD8+ T cells sorted from blood. The origin of the receptors is a man between 18 and 35 years old in good health.

The chain carries TRBV28 and TRBJ1-6; 7 bases map to TRBD1. The CDR3 runs 15 residues. Germline CDR1 MDHEN, CDR2 SYDVKM. V lost 5 bases and J lost 7; bases outside the gene matches: 8. This chain's CDR3 is CASSPRGQRNSPLHF. The CDR3 bases are TGTGCCAGCAGTCCCCGGGGACAGAGAAATTCACCCCTCCACTTT.

The rearrangement joins TRBV29-1 to TRBJ2-7; either TRBD1 or TRBD2 may supply D (6 bases each). Deletions cut 5 bases from V and 3 bases from J, with 23 bases between. Germline lookup yields CDR1 SQVTM and CDR2 ANQGSEA. The CDR3 consists of 16 residues. In DNA, the CDR3 is TGCAGCGTTACGGGGGCGTCTCATCGCTGGGACTACGAGCAGTACTTC. This gives the protein CSVTGASHRWDYEQYF.

V gene TRBV27 combines with J gene TRBJ2-5, with 8 bases that match TRBD1. In germline, CDR1 is MNHEY, CDR2 SMNVEV (reference sequence). The CDR3 runs 13 residues. Germline trimming cut 6 bases from V and 3 bases from J; bases unmatched to any gene: 3. The CDR3 DNA sequence: TGTGCCAGCAGGGGGACAGGTAAAGAGACCCAGTACTTC. Translated, it gives CASRGTGKETQYF.

This rearrangement joins TRBV6-1 to TRBJ1-2; weak D call: TRBD1 (6 bases). CDR1 and CDR2 (germline): MNHNS, SASEGT. V lost 6 bases and J lost 1, with 15 bases in between. The CDR3 is made up of 15 amino acids. CDR3 amino acids: CASREGDTINYGYTF. The CDR3 nucleotides are TGTGCCAGCAGAGAGGGGGACACCATTAACTATGGCTACACCTTC.

This chain links TRBV4-2 with TRBJ1-1; D possibly corresponds to TRBD1 (5 bases). Germline CDR1 reads LGHNA; CDR2 reads YNFKEQ. Trimming left V 0 bases short and J 0 bases short, with 11 bases between. CDR3 length: 16 residues. This CDR3 is CASSQEGPGMNTEAFF. The CDR3 DNA follows: TGTGCCAGCAGCCAAGAAGGGCCAGGGATGAACACTGAAGCTTTCTTT.

Comment on this clone: Different DNA sequences within this sample yield the same CDR3. The rearrangement uses TRBV30 and TRBJ1-2; the D gene is possibly TRBD1 (5 bases). V was pared by 4 bases and J by 4 bases, with 10 bases between. Germline V CDR1 and CDR2: GTSNPN, SVGIG (reference sequence). The CDR3 is 12 residues long. CDR3 sequence (DNA): TGTGCCTGGACTCGGGACGGCTATGGCTACACCTTC. This codes for CAWTRDGYGYTF.

The V and J genes are TRBV9 and TRBJ2-3; D not resolved. V lost 2 bases and J 6 bases, leaving 13 bases between the germline ends. This CDR3 has 14 amino acids. Per germline, CDR1 SGDLS and CDR2 YYNGEE. In DNA form, the CDR3 reads TGTGCCAGCAGCGTCCTCAGCTCAAGGGATACGCAGTATTTT. Amino acids: CASSVLSSRDTQYF.

This sequence joins TRBV2 and TRBJ1-1, with D uncertain. V lost 7 bases to trimming and J lost 0 bases, with 15 bases between them. The CDR3 length is 15 residues. The germline gives CDR1 SNHLY, CDR2 FYNNEI. The CDR3 coding sequence is TGTGCCAGCACCGAAAAAGGTCTCCTGAACACTGAAGCTTTCTTT. Its translation is CASTEKGLLNTEAFF.

The CDR3 loop reads CASSTLGVSGITDTQYF. CDR3 bases: TGTGCCAGCAGTACGTTAGGAGTTAGCGGGATCACAGATACGCAGTATTTT. The chain is built from TRBV27 and TRBJ2-3; 8 nucleotides agree with TRBD2. CDR3 length: 17 amino acids. Trimming at V came to 5 bases and at J to 2 bases, leaving 12 bases not matched to a gene. Per the germline V gene, CDR1 is MNHEY and CDR2 is SMNVEV (reference sequence).

This chain connects TRBV6-1 to TRBJ1-5; 7 nucleotides agree with TRBD1. The CDR3 contains 15 residues. The germline V gene encodes CDR1 MNHNS and CDR2 SASEGT. Germline trimming cut 4 bases from V and 2 bases from J; bases unmatched to any gene: 5. The CDR3 protein is CASSARGAGNQPQHF. The DNA of the CDR3 is TGTGCCAGCAGTGCCAGGGGGGCCGGCAATCAGCCCCAGCATTTT.

The genes are TRBV27 and TRBJ1-4; possible D gene TRBD1, 5 bases. The V and J ends lost 4 bases and 5 bases respectively, with 14 bases between them. Germline loops: CDR1 MNHEY, CDR2 SMNVEV (reference sequence). CDR3 length equals 15 residues. In nucleotides, the CDR3 is TGTGCCAGCAGTTCAGGCATGAGGGGAAATGAAAAACTGTTTTTT. This translates into CASSSGMRGNEKLFF.

The genes are TRBV6-6 and TRBJ2-7; 8 positions match TRBD1. Germline CDR1 is MNHNY and CDR2 is SVGAGI (reference sequence). This CDR3 has 16 amino acids. V dropped 6 bases and J dropped 4; count of bases not matched to a gene: 14. The CDR3, as DNA: TGTGCCAGCAGCCATTGGACAGGGCCAACCTATTACGAGCAGTACTTC. As protein: CASSHWTGPTYYEQYF.

The CDR3 bases are TGTGCCAGCAGCTTGGCCTCAGGGGGCACTGAAGCTTTCTTT. This gives the protein CASSLASGGTEAFF. The genes are TRBV5-4 and TRBJ1-1; 7 nucleotides align to TRBD1. V lost 0 bases to trimming and J lost 4 bases; unmatched junction nucleotides: 3. The CDR3 loop spans 14 amino acids. CDR1 is SGHNT, CDR2 YYREEE, per germline (reference sequence). Variable domain in full (rest from reference TRBV5-4 and TRBJ1-1): ETGVTQSPTHLIKTRGQQVTLRCSSQSGHNTVSWYQQALGQGPQFIFQYYREEENGRGNFPPRFSGLQFPNYSSELNVNALELDDSALYLCASSLASGGTEAFFGQGTRLTVV.

V and J are TRBV9 and TRBJ2-7; 9 bases match TRBD1. There are 15 residues in the CDR3. Losses at the gene ends were 4 bases for V and 6 bases for J; bases not matched to a gene: 11. Germline V gene lookup returns CDR1 SGDLS and CDR2 YYNGEE. In DNA form, the CDR3 reads TGTGCCAGCAGCCAGGGACAGGGCAAAATGGGCGAGCAGTACTTC. Residues: CASSQGQGKMGEQYF.

J is TRBJ1-3 and V is TRBV7-9; D might be TRBD1 (6 bases). Germline V gene sequence: CDR1 SEHNR, CDR2 FQNEAQ (reference sequence). CDR3 length: 15 amino acids. V lost 5 bases and J 6 bases, leaving 17 bases between the germline ends. CDR3 protein: CASSLRQEPLNTIYF. DNA for the CDR3: TGTGCCAGCAGCCTCCGACAGGAGCCTCTAAACACCATATATTTT.

This clone was counted once. The rearrangement uses TRBV6-6 and TRBJ1-4; D not certain. This CDR3 is built from 15 residues. Trimming left V 4 bases short and J 3 bases short, with 12 bases between. The germline V gene has CDR1 MNHNY and CDR2 SVGAGI (reference sequence). The DNA of the CDR3 is TGTGCCAGCAGTTTGGTTGAGAGGGCTAATGAAAAACTGTTTTTT. Amino acid sequence: CASSLVERANEKLFF.

V gene TRBV19 combines with J gene TRBJ2-7; D is unresolved. With 5 bases removed from V and 2 bases from J, the gap between germline ends came to 16 bases. This CDR3 region has 15 residues. Germline lookup yields CDR1 LNHDA and CDR2 SQIVND (reference sequence). In DNA, the CDR3 is TGTGCCAGTAGTGCCTTAGTGGGGTCGACCTACGAGCAGTACTTC. It translates to CASSALVGSTYEQYF.

On this clone itself: This same CDR3 is encoded by further DNA sequences in the sample. The genes are TRBV6-5 and TRBJ2-3, with D hard to call. This CDR3 contains 13 residues. Germline CDR1 reads MNHEY; CDR2 reads SVGAGI. V was trimmed by 3 bases and J by 0 bases, leaving 4 bases between them. CDR3 loop: CASSYYSTDTQYF. In nucleotides, the CDR3 is TGTGCCAGCAGTTATTATAGCACAGATACGCAGTATTTT.

The chain recombines TRBV30 with TRBJ1-1; D remains ambiguous. The V end lost 0 bases, the J end lost 6 bases, and 11 bases lay between the germline ends. Per germline, CDR1 GTSNPN and CDR2 SVGIG (reference sequence). CDR3 length equals 13 residues. CDR3 residues: CAWSVLRGAEAFF. As DNA, the CDR3 is TGTGCCTGGAGTGTATTGCGCGGCGCTGAAGCTTTCTTT. The entire variable domain, with the rest obtained from reference TRBV30 and TRBJ1-1, is as follows: SQTIHQWPATLVQPVGSPLSLECTVEGTSNPNLYWYRQAAGRGLQLLFYSVGIGQISSEVPQNLSASRPQDRQFILSSKKLLLSDSGFYLCAWSVLRGAEAFFGQGTRLTVV.

The rearrangement joins TRBV5-6 to TRBJ1-3; the D is unclear. Trimming took 0 bases from V and 0 from J, leaving 13 bases between them. Germline loops: CDR1 SGHDT, CDR2 YYEEEE. The CDR3 is made up of 17 amino acids. The CDR3 spells CASSLGPRTDSGNTIYF. The CDR3 coding sequence is TGTGCCAGCAGCTTGGGGCCTCGCACGGACTCTGGAAACACCATATATTTT.

The chain carries TRBV11-3 and TRBJ2-3; D tentatively fits TRBD1 or TRBD2 (6 bases each). The length of the CDR3 is 15 residues. Germline V gives CDR1 SGHNT, CDR2 YENEEA. The ends were cut back, 5 bases at V and 0 bases at J, with 12 bases in the middle. The CDR3, as DNA: TGTGCCAGCAGCAAGGGGGGACTTAGCACAGATACGCAGTATTTT. It encodes CASSKGGLSTDTQYF.

Points on this clone: Other nucleotide sequences in the sample specify the same CDR3. This chain links TRBV9 with TRBJ2-3, with no clear D. The length of the CDR3 is 12 residues. CDR1 is SGDLS, CDR2 YYNGEE, per germline. V was clipped by 0 bases and J by 4 bases, with 3 bases between them. This CDR3 reads CASSVAPDTQYF. CDR3 nucleotide sequence: TGTGCCAGCAGCGTAGCCCCAGATACGCAGTATTTT.

This sequence joins TRBV7-3 and TRBJ1-6; D remains unclear. The CDR3 has 15 residues. Trimming removed 2 bases at V and 7 bases at J, with 12 bases between. The V gene's germline CDR1 is SGHTA and CDR2 FQGTGA. The CDR3 here is CASSLATGPNSPLHF. CDR3 nucleotide sequence: TGTGCCAGCAGCTTAGCCACCGGGCCAAATTCACCCCTCCACTTT.

V and J are TRBV28 and TRBJ2-7; D may correspond to TRBD1 or TRBD2 (5 bases each). In germline, CDR1 is MDHEN, CDR2 SYDVKM. The V end lost 5 bases, the J end lost 0 bases, and 8 bases lay between the germline ends. The CDR3 loop spans 13 amino acids. The CDR3 sequence: CASSGDVSYEQYF. The CDR3 DNA follows: TGTGCCAGCAGTGGGGACGTCTCCTACGAGCAGTACTTC.

The chain employs TRBV7-9 and TRBJ2-5, with a possible D match to TRBD1 (5 bases). Trimming left V 5 bases short and J 0 bases short, with 13 bases between. The germline gives CDR1 SEHNR, CDR2 FQNEAQ (reference sequence). The CDR3 is made up of 15 amino acids. The CDR3 region is CASSPPQGHQETQYF. In DNA, the CDR3 is TGTGCCAGCAGCCCCCCGCAGGGCCACCAAGAGACCCAGTACTTC.

V gene TRBV5-1 combines with J gene TRBJ2-3; 8 bases are a match to TRBD1. The V and J ends lost 4 bases and 1 base, in that order; junction bases with no gene match: 2. The CDR3 has 14 residues. From germline, CDR1 is SGHRS and CDR2 YFSETQ. The CDR3 sequence: CASSQTGGTDTQYF. CDR3 nucleotide sequence: TGCGCCAGCAGCCAGACAGGGGGCACAGATACGCAGTATTTT.

About this clone: The sample carries other DNA sequences with the same CDR3. The rearrangement joins TRBV30 to TRBJ2-7, with unresolved D. There are 12 residues in the CDR3. The V end was cut by 1 base, the J end by 3 bases, with 7 bases between. Germline loops: CDR1 GTSNPN, CDR2 SVGIG (reference sequence). The CDR3 is CAWSERYYEQYF. The DNA of the CDR3 is TGTGCCTGGAGTGAGCGATACTACGAGCAGTACTTC. Filled out from reference TRBV30 and TRBJ2-7, the complete variable domain reads SQTIHQWPATLVQPVGSPLSLECTVEGTSNPNLYWYRQAAGRGLQLLFYSVGIGQISSEVPQNLSASRPQDRQFILSSKKLLLSDSGFYLCAWSERYYEQYFGPGTRLTVT.

V and J are TRBV28 and TRBJ2-7; TRBD1 agrees at 8 bases. The CDR3 has 17 amino acids. V trimming: 4 bases; J trimming: 1 base; junction bases outside the gene matches: 12. CDR1 is MDHEN and CDR2 is SYDVKM in the germline V gene. Here the CDR3 DNA reads TGTGCCAGCAGTTATACCCTGGACAGGGTAGGGTCCTACGAGCAGTACTTC. Protein product: CASSYTLDRVGSYEQYF.

A note on this clone: This same CDR3 is encoded by further DNA sequences in the sample. CDR3 residues: CASSIGAEQFF. CDR3 nucleotides: TGTGCCAGTAGTATAGGGGCTGAGCAGTTCTTC. V gene TRBV19 combines with J gene TRBJ2-1; D is uncertain. This CDR3 has 11 residues. Between the trimmed V and J ends, which lost 1 base and 9 bases, there was a span of 4 bases. Germline lookup yields CDR1 LNHDA and CDR2 SQIVND (reference sequence).